Listed below are T cell receptor beta chains from one sample, sequenced in a study of CXCR3-negative and CXCR3-positive naive CD8 T cells. For each CDR3 protein, TCRdb gives one entry from its re-call of the 5' RACE reads, without DNA. The listing records around 110,000 distinct CDR3 sequences. What was sequenced was naive CXCR3+ CD8+ T cells from blood. The receptor set was obtained from a human donor in good health. Some clones in this sample may be carry-over from other donors' samples. The CDR3 runs from the conserved cysteine through the conserved F or W.

J: TRBJ2-7; V: TRBV13; CDR3: CASSPQGLVTQSSYEQYF
J: TRBJ1-1; V: TRBV4-1; CDR3: CASSQDGASEAFF
J: TRBJ2-1; V: TRBV2; CDR3: CATPRCRVGGREQFF
J: TRBJ2-2; V: TRBV11-2; CDR3: CASSLEVYYTRELFF
J: TRBJ2-7; V: TRBV6-2/TRBV6-3; CDR3: CASSYVGTRAYEQYF
J: TRBJ2-5; V: TRBV7-3; CDR3: CASSPGGGLETQYF
J: TRBJ2-1; V: TRBV6-5; CDR3: CASSLEEGGYNEQFF
J: TRBJ1-2; V: TRBV10-3; CDR3: CAISDGGSYGYTF
J: TRBJ1-4; V: TRBV5-1; CDR3: CASSQRRATNEKLFF
J: TRBJ1-2; V: TRBV4-3; CDR3: CASSQDRDTNYGYTF
J: TRBJ2-7; V: TRBV13; CDR3: CASSLDLGFEQYF
J: TRBJ1-5; V: TRBV13; CDR3: CASSSGQATNQPQHF
J: TRBJ2-3; V: TRBV15; CDR3: CATSWSGPQDTDTQYF
J: TRBJ1-4; V: TRBV5-5; CDR3: CASSSGLDEKLFF
J: TRBJ1-5; V: TRBV30; CDR3: CAWSVGTGNQPQHF